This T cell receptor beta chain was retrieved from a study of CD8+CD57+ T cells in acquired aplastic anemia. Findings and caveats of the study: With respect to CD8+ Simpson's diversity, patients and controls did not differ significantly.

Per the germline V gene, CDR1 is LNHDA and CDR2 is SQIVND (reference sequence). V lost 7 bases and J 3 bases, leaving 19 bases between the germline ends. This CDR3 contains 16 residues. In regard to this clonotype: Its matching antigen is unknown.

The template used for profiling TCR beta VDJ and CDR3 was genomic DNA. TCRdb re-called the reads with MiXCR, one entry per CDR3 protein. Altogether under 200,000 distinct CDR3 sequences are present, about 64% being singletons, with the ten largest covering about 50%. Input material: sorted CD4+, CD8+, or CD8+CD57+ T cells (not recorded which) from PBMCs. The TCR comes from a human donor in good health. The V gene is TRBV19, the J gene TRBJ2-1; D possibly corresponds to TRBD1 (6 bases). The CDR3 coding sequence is TGTGCCAGTACCTCCCTTGTCGGGACACGCTACAATGAGCAGTTCTTC. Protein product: CASTSLVGTRYNEQFF.